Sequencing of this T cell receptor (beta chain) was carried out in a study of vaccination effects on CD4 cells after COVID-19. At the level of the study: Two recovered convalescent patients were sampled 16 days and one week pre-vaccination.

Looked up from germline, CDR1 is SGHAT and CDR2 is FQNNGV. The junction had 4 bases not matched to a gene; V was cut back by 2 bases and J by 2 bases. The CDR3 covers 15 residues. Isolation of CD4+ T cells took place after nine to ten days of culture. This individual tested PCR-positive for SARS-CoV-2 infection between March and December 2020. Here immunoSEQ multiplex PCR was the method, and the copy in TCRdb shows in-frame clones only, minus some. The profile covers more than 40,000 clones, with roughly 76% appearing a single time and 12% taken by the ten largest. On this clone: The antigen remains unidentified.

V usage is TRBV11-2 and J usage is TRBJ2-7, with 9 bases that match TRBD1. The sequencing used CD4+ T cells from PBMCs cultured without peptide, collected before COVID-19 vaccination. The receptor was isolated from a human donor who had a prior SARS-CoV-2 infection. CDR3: CASSLSGTGTYEQYF. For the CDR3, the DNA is TGTGCCAGCAGCTTAAGTGGGACAGGGACCTACGAGCAGTACTTC.